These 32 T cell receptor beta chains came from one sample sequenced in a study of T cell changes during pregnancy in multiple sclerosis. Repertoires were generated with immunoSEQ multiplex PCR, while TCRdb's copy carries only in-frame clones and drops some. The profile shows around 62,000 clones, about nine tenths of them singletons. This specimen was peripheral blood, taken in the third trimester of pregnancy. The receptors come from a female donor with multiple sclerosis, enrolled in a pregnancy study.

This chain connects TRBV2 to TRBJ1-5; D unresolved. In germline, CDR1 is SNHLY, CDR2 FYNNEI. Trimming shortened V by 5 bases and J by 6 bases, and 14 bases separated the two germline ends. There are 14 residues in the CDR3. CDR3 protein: CASSPEGDGQPQHF. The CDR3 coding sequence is TGTGCCAGCAGTCCCGAGGGTGACGGTCAGCCCCAGCATTTT.

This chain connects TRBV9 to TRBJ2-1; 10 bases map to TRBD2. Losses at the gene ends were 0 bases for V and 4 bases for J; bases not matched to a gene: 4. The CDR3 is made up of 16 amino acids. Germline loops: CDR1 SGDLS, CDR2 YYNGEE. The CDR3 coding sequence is TGTGCCAGCAGCGTAGACCCTAGCGGGGGTTACAATGAGCAGTTCTTC. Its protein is CASSVDPSGGYNEQFF.

CDR3 DNA sequence: TGTGCCAGCAGCTTGGGACAGCAAGAGACCCAGTACTTC. Amino acid sequence: CASSLGQQETQYF. V gene TRBV11-3 combines with J gene TRBJ2-5, with TRBD1 matching over 7 bases. CDR3 size: 13 residues. The ends lost 3 bases at V and 2 bases at J; junction bases unmatched: 0. Looked up from germline, CDR1 is SGHNT and CDR2 is YENEEA.

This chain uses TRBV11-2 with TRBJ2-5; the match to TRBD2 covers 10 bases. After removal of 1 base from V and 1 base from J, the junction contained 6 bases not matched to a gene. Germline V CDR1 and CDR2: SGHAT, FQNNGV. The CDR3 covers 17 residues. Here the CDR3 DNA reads TGTGCCAGCAGCTTAGGTCTAGCGGGGGCGAGCCAAGAGACCCAGTACTTC. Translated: CASSLGLAGASQETQYF.

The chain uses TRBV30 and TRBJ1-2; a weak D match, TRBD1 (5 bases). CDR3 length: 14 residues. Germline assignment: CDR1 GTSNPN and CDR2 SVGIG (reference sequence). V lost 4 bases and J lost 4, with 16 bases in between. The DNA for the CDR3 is TGTGCCTGGACTTTGTTGGGGCAAGGCTATGGCTACACCTTC. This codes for CAWTLLGQGYGYTF.

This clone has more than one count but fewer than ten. The CDR3 here is CASSRAGQLNTEAFF. The CDR3 DNA follows: TGTGCCAGTAGCCGGGCGGGACAGCTGAACACTGAAGCTTTCTTT. This sequence joins TRBV19 and TRBJ1-1, with 7 positions matching TRBD1. Germline CDR1 is LNHDA and CDR2 is SQIVND (reference sequence). The CDR3 runs to 15 residues. Germline trimming cut 6 bases from V and 0 bases from J; bases unmatched to any gene: 7. The full variable domain, in which reference TRBV19 and TRBJ1-1 provide the parts outside the CDR3, is DGGITQSPKYLFRKEGQNVTLSCEQNLNHDAMYWYRQDPGQGLRLIYYSQIVNDFQKGDIAEGYSVSREKKESFPLTVTSAQKNPTAFYLCASSRAGQLNTEAFFGQGTRLTVV.

CDR3 residues: CASSRGQSTDTQYF. The CDR3 DNA is TGTGCCAGTTCGCGTGGACAGTCCACAGATACGCAGTATTTT. The rearrangement joins TRBV19 to TRBJ2-3; possibly TRBD1 for D (6 bases). Per germline, CDR1 LNHDA and CDR2 SQIVND (reference sequence). There are 14 residues in the CDR3. V was clipped by 8 bases and J by 2 bases, with 14 bases between them.

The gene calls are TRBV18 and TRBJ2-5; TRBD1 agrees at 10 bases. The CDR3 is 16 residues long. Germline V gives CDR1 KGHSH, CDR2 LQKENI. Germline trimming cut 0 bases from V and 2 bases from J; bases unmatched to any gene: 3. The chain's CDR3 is CASSPPRTGGQETQYF. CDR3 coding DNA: TGTGCCAGCTCACCACCTAGGACAGGGGGACAAGAGACCCAGTACTTC. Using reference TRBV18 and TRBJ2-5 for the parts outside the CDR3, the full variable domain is NAGVMQNPRHLVRRRGQEARLRCSPMKGHSHVYWYRQLPEEGLKFMVYLQKENIIDESGMPKERFSAEFPKEGPSILRIQQVVRGDSAAYFCASSPPRTGGQETQYFGPGTRLLVL.

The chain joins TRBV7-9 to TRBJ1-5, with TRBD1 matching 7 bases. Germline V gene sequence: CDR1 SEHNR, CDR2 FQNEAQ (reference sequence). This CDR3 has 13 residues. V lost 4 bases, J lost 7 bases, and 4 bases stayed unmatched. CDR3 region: CASSSQGGQPQHF. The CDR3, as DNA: TGTGCCAGCAGCTCCCAGGGGGGCCAGCCCCAGCATTTT.

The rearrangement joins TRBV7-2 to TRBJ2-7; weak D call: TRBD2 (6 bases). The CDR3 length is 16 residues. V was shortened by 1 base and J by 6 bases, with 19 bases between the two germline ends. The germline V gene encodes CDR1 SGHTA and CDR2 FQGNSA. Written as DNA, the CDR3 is TGTGCCAGCAGCTTAGGCACTGGGACTGCCGGGAGCGAGCAGTACTTC. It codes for CASSLGTGTAGSEQYF. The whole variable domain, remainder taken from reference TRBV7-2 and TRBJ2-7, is GAGVSQSPSNKVTEKGKDVELRCDPISGHTALYWYRQSLGQGLEFLIYFQGNSAPDKSGLPSDRFSAERTGGSVSTLTIQRTQQEDSAVYLCASSLGTGTAGSEQYFGPGTRLTVT.

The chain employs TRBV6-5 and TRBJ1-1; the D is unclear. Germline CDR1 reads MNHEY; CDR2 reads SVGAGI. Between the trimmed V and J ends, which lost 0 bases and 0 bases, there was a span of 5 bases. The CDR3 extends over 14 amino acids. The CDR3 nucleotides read TGTGCCAGCAGTTACTCAGAGATGAACACTGAAGCTTTCTTT. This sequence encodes CASSYSEMNTEAFF.

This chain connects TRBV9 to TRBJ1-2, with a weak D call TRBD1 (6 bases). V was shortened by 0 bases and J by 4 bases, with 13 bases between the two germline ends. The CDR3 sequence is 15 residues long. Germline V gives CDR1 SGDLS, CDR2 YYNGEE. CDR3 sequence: CASSVGGRGPYGYTF. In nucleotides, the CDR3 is TGTGCCAGCAGCGTAGGGGGCAGGGGACCCTATGGCTACACCTTC.

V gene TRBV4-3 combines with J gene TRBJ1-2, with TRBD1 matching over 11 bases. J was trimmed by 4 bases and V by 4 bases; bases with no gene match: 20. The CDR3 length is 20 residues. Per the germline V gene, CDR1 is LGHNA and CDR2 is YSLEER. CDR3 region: CASSRETPGTGGPLGYGYTF. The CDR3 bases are TGCGCCAGCAGCCGAGAAACACCCGGGACAGGGGGTCCCCTCGGCTATGGCTACACCTTC.

CDR3 sequence (DNA): TGTGCCTGGAATTCTGGCAATCAGCCCCAGCATTTT. Amino acid sequence: CAWNSGNQPQHF. The chain carries TRBV30 and TRBJ1-5, with D unresolved. Between the trimmed V and J ends, which lost 4 bases and 2 bases, there was a span of 6 bases. The germline CDR1 and CDR2 sequences are GTSNPN and SVGIG (reference sequence). The CDR3 sequence is 12 residues long.

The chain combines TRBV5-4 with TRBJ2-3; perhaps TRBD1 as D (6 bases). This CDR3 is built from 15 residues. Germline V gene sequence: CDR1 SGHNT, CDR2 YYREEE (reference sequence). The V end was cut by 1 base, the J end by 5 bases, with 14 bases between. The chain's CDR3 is CASSLYGGAVDTQYF. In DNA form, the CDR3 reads TGTGCCAGCAGCTTGTATGGGGGCGCGGTAGATACGCAGTATTTT.

CDR3 region: CASRGTSQETQYF. The CDR3 nucleotides read TGTGCCAGCAGGGGGACAAGCCAAGAGACCCAGTACTTC. The rearrangement joins TRBV6-1 to TRBJ2-5; TRBD1 is a possible D gene (6 bases). The V gene's germline CDR1 is MNHNS and CDR2 SASEGT. The CDR3 is made up of 13 amino acids. Trimming stripped 6 bases from V and 1 base from J, with 9 bases between.

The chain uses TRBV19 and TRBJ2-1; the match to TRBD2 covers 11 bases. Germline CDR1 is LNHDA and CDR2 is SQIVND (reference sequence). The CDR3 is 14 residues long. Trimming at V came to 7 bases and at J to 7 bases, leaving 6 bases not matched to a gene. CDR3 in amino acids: CASKIAGGWNEQFF. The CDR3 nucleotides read TGTGCCAGTAAAATAGCGGGGGGGTGGAATGAGCAGTTCTTC.

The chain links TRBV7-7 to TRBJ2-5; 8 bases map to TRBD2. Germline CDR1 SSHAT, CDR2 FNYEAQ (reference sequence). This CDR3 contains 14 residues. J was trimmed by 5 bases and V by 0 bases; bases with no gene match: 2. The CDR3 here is CASSLAAGVETQYF. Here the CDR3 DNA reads TGTGCCAGCAGCTTAGCAGCGGGGGTTGAGACCCAGTACTTC.

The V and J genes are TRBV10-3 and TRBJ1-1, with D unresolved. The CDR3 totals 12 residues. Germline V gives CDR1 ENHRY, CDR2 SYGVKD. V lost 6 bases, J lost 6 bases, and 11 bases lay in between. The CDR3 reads CAISAPGSEAFF. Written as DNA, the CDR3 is TGTGCCATCAGCGCCCCCGGGTCTGAAGCTTTCTTT.

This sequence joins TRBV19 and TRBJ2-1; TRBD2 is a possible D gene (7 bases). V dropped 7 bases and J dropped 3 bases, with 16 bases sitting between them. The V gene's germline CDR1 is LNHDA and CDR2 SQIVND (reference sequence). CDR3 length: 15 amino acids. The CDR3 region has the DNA TGTGCCAGTAAGGTGGAGGGGGGGGACTACAATGAGCAGTTCTTC. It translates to CASKVEGGDYNEQFF.

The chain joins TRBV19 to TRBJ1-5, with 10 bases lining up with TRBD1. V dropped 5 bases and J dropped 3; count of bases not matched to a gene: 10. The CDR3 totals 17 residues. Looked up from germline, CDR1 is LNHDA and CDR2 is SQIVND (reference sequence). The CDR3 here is CASSPEEGQGINQPQHF. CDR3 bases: TGTGCCAGTAGTCCCGAGGAGGGACAGGGGATCAATCAGCCCCAGCATTTT.

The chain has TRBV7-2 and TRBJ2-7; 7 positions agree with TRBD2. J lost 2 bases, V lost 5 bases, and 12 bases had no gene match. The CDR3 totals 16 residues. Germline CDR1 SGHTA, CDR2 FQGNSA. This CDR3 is CASSPRQGLTTYEQYF. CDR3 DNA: TGTGCCAGCAGCCCTAGGCAGGGACTAACCACCTACGAGCAGTACTTC.

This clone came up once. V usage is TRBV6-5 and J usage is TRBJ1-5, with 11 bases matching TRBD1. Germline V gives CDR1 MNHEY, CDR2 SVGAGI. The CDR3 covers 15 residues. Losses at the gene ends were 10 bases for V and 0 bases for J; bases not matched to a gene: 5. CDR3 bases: TGTGCCACCGGGACAGGGGGTTATAGCAATCAGCCCCAGCATTTT. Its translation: CATGTGGYSNQPQHF.

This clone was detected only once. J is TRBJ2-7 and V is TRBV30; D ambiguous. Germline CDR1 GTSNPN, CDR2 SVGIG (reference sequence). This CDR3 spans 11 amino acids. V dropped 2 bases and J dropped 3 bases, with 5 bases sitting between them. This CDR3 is CAWSNRYEQYF. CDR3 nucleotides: TGTGCCTGGAGTAATCGCTACGAGCAGTACTTC.

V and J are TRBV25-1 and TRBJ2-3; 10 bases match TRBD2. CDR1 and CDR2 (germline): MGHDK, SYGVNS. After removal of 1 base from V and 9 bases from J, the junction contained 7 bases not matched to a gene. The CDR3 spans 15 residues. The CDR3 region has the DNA TGTGCCAGCAGTGAATTCAGCGGGGGGGCCCCCACGCAGTATTTT. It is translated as CASSEFSGGAPTQYF.

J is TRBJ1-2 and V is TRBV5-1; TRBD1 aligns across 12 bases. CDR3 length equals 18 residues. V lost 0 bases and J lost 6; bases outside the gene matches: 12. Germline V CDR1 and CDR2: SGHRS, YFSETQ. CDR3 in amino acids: CASSLGAGGTGGPNGYTF. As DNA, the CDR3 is TGCGCCAGCAGCTTGGGTGCCGGCGGGACAGGGGGCCCCAATGGCTACACCTTC.

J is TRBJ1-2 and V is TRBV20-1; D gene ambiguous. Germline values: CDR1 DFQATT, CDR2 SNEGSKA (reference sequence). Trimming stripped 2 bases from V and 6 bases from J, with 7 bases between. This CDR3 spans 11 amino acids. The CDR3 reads CSARRGDGYTF. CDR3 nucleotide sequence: TGCAGTGCTAGACGCGGAGATGGCTACACCTTC.

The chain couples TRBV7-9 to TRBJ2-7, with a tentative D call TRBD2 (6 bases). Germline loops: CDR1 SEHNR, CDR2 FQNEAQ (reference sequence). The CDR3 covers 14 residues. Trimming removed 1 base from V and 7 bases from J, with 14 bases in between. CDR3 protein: CASSLVGRPWEQYF. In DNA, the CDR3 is TGTGCCAGCAGCTTAGTAGGGAGGCCCTGGGAGCAGTACTTC.

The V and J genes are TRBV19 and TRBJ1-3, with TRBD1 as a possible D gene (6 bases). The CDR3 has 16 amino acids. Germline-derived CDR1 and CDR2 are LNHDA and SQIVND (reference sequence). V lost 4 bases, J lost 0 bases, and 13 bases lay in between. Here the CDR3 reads CASSSWGRTSGNTIYF. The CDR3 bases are TGTGCCAGTAGTAGCTGGGGGCGGACCTCTGGAAACACCATATATTTT.

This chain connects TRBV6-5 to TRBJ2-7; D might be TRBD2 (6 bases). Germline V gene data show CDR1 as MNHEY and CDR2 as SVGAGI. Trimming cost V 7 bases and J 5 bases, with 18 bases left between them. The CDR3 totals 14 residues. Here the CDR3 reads CASTNEAGRNEQYF. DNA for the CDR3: TGTGCCAGCACTAATGAGGCAGGGAGGAACGAGCAGTACTTC.

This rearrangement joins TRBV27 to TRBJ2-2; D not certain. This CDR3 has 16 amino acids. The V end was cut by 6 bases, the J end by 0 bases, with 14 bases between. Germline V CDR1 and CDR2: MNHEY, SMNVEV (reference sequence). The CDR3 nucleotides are TGTGCCAGCAGGAAAATCACAGTCCCGAACACCGGGGAGCTGTTTTTT. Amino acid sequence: CASRKITVPNTGELFF.

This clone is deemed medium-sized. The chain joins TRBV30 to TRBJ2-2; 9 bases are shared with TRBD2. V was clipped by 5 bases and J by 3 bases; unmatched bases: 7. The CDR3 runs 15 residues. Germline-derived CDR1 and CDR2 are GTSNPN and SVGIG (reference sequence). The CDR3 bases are TGTGCCTGGGGAGCGGGGGGCGTGGACACCGGGGAGCTGTTTTTT. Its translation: CAWGAGGVDTGELFF.